Given below is one T cell receptor (beta chain) in context. The protocol was immunoSEQ multiplex PCR, while the TCRdb copy is restricted to in-frame clones and leaves out a portion. The table records roughly 45,000 clones, 87% of them present only once. Patients had urothelial carcinoma that was locally advanced or metastatic. This sample is drawn from a study of PD-L1 blockade in urothelial cancer. Study context: Dosed intravenously at 1,200 mg every 3 weeks, atezolizumab was initiated by patients at some point between 2013 and 2014. About 90% of the roughly 30 patients were men whose urothelial cancer was bladder-origin. At 3 weeks (second dose) and 6 weeks after starting treatment, blood was analyzed.

The CDR3 sequence is 17 residues long. Germline CDR1 and CDR2: LGHNA and YNFKEQ. V lost 0 bases and J lost 1; bases outside the gene matches: 5. The V gene is TRBV4-2, the J gene TRBJ2-7; 11 bases match TRBD2. The clonotype originates from a man in his fifties or sixties with urothelial cancer. Specimen: PBMCs, collected around atezolizumab (anti-PD-L1) treatment. The chain's CDR3 is CASSQDTSGGRSYEQYF. In DNA, the CDR3 is TGTGCCAGCAGCCAAGATACTAGCGGGGGTAGGTCCTACGAGCAGTACTTC.